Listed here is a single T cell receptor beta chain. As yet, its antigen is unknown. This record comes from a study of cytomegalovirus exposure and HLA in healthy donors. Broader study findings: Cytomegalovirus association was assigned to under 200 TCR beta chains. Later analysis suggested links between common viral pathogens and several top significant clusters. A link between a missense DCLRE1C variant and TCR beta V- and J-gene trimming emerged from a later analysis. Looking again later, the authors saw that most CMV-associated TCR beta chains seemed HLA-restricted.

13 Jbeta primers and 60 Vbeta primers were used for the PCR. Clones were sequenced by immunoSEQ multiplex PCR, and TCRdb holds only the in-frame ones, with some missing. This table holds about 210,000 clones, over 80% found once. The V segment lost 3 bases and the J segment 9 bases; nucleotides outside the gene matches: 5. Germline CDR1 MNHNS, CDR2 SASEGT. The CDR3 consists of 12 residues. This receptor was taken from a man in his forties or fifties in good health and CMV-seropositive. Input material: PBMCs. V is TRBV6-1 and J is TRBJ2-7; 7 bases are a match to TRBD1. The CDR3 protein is CASSDRDSGQYF. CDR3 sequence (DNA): TGTGCCAGCAGTGATCGGGACAGTGGGCAGTACTTC.